The present TCR beta chain was sequenced within a study of CD8 T cells in ankylosing spondylitis (dated by TCRdb to 2015 to 2018). About the investigation overall: To find TCR variants linked to disease, the study profiled T cell receptor beta repertoires in ankylosing spondylitis patients and healthy donors. In total, the full study cohort was made up of roughly 110 healthy donors and about two dozen ankylosing spondylitis patients. Samples of peripheral blood were taken, and for ankylosing spondylitis patients, synovial fluid was collected as well. Study-level results and caveats: Some motif variants had previously been reported in the synovial fluid and blood of reactive arthritis patients, which suggests shared mechanisms of disease initiation. The disease-linked clones were reported as significantly enriched in matched synovial fluid samples from ankylosing spondylitis patients. In peripheral blood, the disease-linked clones were found at relatively low frequencies and had a CD8+ phenotype. A TCR beta motif of 7 or 8 highly homologous amino acid variants appeared characteristic of blood from ankylosing spondylitis patients.

Sequencing took place on an Illumina HiSeq 2500. Quantitative 5'-RACE with molecular barcodes was used to prepare TCR beta libraries. On the authors' methods: A new computational method based on a probabilistic model of VDJ rearrangement was used to identify disease-linked TCR variants. The raw public data were reprocessed by TCRdb itself: fastp quality trimming at Q25, MiXCR clonotype calling, in-frame beta chains only. Each CDR3 protein appears once, grouped with its most common genes and DNA. These V and J calls are TCRdb output, not the study's own analysis. The sample table holds 150,000 or so distinct CDR3 sequences, of which 11% were seen once. Roughly 29% of the sample is held by the ten biggest clonotypes. The CDR3 contains 15 residues, cysteine and phenylalanine counted. Only the CDR3 region is kept as DNA, spanning 45 bases read in frame from base 1. Ends trimmed: V by 4 bases, J by 5 bases; bases unmatched to a gene: 6. In the germline V gene, CDR1 corresponds to SNHLY and CDR2 to FYNNEI.

This clonotype was picked up a small number of times. The antigen it binds to is not known. Qualities for individual bases were not recorded, and no much larger clone is one base off. The sequenced sample was blood, either unsorted or a sorted T cell fraction (not recorded which). This sequence originates from a male donor with ankylosing spondylitis or in good health (not recorded which). The rearranged segments are TRBV2 and TRBJ2-1, with 9 middle bases fitting TRBD1. This receptor has the CDR3 CASSAGTGRNNEQFF. The sequence in DNA is TGTGCCAGCAGTGCCGGGACAGGGAGGAACAATGAGCAGTTCTTC.